This TCR beta chain was observed in a study of identical twins (dated by TCRdb to the mid-2010s). Notes on the research overall: To test whether fetal clonotypes persist, the study used deep sequencing on TCR alpha and beta repertoires from monozygotic twins, unrelated adults of various ages, and cord blood. To rule out contamination, replicate twin experiments were performed at different times with different library preparation protocols. General conclusions and limits of the study: Because the same donors could not be followed over many years, the conclusions relied on cross-sectional statistical analysis. Invariant T cells such as MAIT and iNKT could partly confound zero-insertion analyses, though diverse VJ usage argued against this for most clonotypes. Compared with coincidental sharing between unrelated individuals, out-of-frame TCR alpha sequences shared between twins had an excess of sequences with low generation probability. Abundant cord blood beta clonotypes had fewer insertions, young adult naive repertoires showed a similar but weaker trend, and memory repertoires showed no such trend. In beta out-of-frame sequences, excess twin sharing was weaker, because having fewer shared sequences lowered the signal-to-noise ratio. Out-of-frame TCR alpha sharing in monozygotic twins was systematically underestimated by recombination models, whereas sharing between unrelated individuals was in agreement with the recombination models.

Every donor in the study was a healthy Caucasian. The study also sequenced three unrelated non-twin adults: a male aged 18 to 29, a male aged 50 to 60 and a female aged 50 to 60. Miltenyi CD45RO+ enrichment and human naive T-cell isolation kits were used to isolate memory (CD45RO+) and naive T cells from PBMC. CDR1 and CDR2, looked up from the germline V gene (reference sequence), are SGHKS and YYEKEE. The CDR3 runs 14 residues from the cysteine to the phenylalanine. The CDR3 DNA has 42 bases and is translated from base 1. The junction carries 11 bases between V and J, which are trimmed by 4 bases and 1 base respectively. This clonotype was picked up a small number of times. This clone's antigen is unknown. Per-base quality was not reported, and no clone a single base away is much larger than it. The library was made by 5' RACE. Reads for this sample came from an Illumina HiSeq 2000. Template switching added a universal primer binding site, and the final cDNA carried a unique molecular identifier that allowed TCR cDNA molecules to be counted accurately. First-strand cDNA for TCR alpha and beta chains was synthesized from specific primers in the conserved constant-segment region. To control for contamination, every cDNA library carried two barcodes: a SMART-Mk sample barcode plus Illumina barcodes. Two successive PCR steps introduced TruSeq adapter sequences along with Illumina sample barcodes. Sequencing of the TCR alpha and beta cDNA libraries was done on the Illumina HiSeq platform using custom primers. The authors' pipeline ran thus. Unique molecular identifiers were extracted from raw reads with MiGEC, and CDR3 positions were determined with MiXCR. Recombination models were inferred per individual with the repgenHMM and IGoR tools using an EM algorithm. The analysis of shared clonotypes was done with the tcR package in R, with sharing normalized by the product of cloneset sizes. To study raw recombination without the effects of thymic and clonal selection, out-of-frame nonproductive sequences were analyzed. TCRdb trimmed the raw reads at Q25, called clones with MiXCR and kept productive beta chains. All rows with the same CDR3 protein become a single entry with the most common DNA and genes. TCRdb, not the original authors, processed these V and J calls. The sample table contains roughly 690,000 distinct CDR3 sequences; only one count was recorded for approximately 6% of them. About 1.8% of the sample rests with the top ten.

This receptor was identified in a young man in good health. Rearrangement joined TRBV5-5 to TRBJ1-2; the D gene is not confidently resolved. Sequenced sample: naive T cells sorted from blood. Explained via the paper, the cell subset or site label denotes: cells isolated with a human naive T-cell isolation kit. The DNA sequence is as follows: TGTGCCAGCAGCCTATCCAGGAGTAACTATGGCTACACCTTC. Translation gives CASSLSRSNYGYTF.